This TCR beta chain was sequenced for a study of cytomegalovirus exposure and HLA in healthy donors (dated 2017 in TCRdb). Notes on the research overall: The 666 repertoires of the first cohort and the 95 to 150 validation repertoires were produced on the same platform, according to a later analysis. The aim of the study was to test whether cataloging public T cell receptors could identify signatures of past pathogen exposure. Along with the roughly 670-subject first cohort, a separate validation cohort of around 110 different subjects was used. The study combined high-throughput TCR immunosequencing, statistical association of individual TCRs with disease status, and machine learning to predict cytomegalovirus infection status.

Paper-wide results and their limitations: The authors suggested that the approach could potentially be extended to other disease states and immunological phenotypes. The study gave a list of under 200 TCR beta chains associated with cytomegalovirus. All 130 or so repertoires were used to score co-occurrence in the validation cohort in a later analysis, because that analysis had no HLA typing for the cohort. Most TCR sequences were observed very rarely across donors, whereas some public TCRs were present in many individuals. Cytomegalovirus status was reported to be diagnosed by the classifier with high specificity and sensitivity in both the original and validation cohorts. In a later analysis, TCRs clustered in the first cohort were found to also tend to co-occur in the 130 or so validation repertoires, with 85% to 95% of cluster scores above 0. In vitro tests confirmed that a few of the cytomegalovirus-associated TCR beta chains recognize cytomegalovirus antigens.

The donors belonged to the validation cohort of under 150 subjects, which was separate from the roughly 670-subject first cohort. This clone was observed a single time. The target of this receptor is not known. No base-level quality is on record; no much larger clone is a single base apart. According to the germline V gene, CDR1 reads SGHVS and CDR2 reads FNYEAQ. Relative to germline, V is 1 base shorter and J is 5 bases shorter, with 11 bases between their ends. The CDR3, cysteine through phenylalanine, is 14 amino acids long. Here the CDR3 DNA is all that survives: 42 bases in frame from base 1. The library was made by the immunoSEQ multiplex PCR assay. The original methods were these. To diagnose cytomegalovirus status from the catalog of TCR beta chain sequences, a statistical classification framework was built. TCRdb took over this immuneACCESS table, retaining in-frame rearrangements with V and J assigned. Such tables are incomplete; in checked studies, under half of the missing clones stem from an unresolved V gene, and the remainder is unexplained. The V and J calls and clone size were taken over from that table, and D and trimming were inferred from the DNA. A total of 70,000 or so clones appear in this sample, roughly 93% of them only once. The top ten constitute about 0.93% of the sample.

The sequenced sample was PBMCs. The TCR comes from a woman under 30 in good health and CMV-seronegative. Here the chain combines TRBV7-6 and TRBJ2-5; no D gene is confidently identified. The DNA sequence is TGTGCCAGCAGCTTAGAACCGAACGCGGAGACCCAGTACTTC. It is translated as CASSLEPNAETQYF.